These T cell receptor beta chains were read from a single sample in a study of neurological immune-mediated disorders. TCRdb independently ran MiXCR on the 5' RACE reads; one entry per CDR3 protein. The profile shows tens of thousands of distinct CDR3 sequences, roughly 4.8% of them singletons. The sequenced sample was PBMCs. The source is a woman aged 70-85 years with multiple sclerosis. The CDR3 runs from the conserved cysteine through the conserved F or W. Fields, in order: V gene, D gene, clone size, J gene, CDR3 DNA, CDR3 protein. A D gene is named only where the DNA matches it firmly. Clone size, where shown, is once, few, many, or a class for clones that have expanded.

V: TRBV6-2/TRBV6-3
D: -
size: -
J: TRBJ2-1
DNA: TGTGCCAGCAGTTACTTCGTTGCAGCTAGGAGCTCCTACAATGCGCAGTTCTTC
CDR3: CASSYFVAARSSYNAQFF

V: TRBV7-2
D: -
size: -
J: TRBJ1-4
DNA: TGTGCCAGCAGCTTAGCCGGCCCCGATGAAAAACTGTTTTTT
CDR3: CASSLAGPDEKLFF

V: TRBV7-9
D: -
size: -
J: TRBJ2-1
DNA: TGTGCCAGCAGGCGCGGGGTGAGCTCCTACAATGAGCAGTTCTTC
CDR3: CASRRGVSSYNEQFF

V: TRBV7-2
D: TRBD1
size: many
J: TRBJ1-5
DNA: TGTGCCAGCAGCCCGTCCGGGACAGGGGGCGAGGGTTGGCAGCCCCAGCATTTT
CDR3: CASSPSGTGGEGWQPQHF

V: TRBV6-2/TRBV6-3
D: TRBD2
size: many
J: TRBJ2-7
DNA: TGTGCCAGCAGTCCGTGGACTAGCGGGAGTTACGAGCAGTACTTC
CDR3: CASSPWTSGSYEQYF

V: TRBV29-1
D: TRBD1
size: many
J: TRBJ2-5
DNA: TGCAGCGGAGGACAGGGACAAGAGACCCAGTACTTC
CDR3: CSGGQGQETQYF

V: TRBV5-5
D: TRBD2
size: many
J: TRBJ2-1
DNA: TGTGCCAGCAGCCAGTTAGCGGGAGACAATGAGCAGTTCTTC
CDR3: CASSQLAGDNEQFF

V: TRBV15
D: -
size: many
J: TRBJ1-4
DNA: TGTGCCACCAGCAGAGAGTCACGTTTAACTAATGAAAAACTGTTTTTT
CDR3: CATSRESRLTNEKLFF

V: TRBV4-1
D: -
size: many
J: TRBJ2-1
DNA: TGCGCCAGCAGCCAAGATAGGGAAAGCTCCTACAATGAGCAGTTCTTC
CDR3: CASSQDRESSYNEQFF

V: TRBV7-2
D: -
size: many
J: TRBJ2-2
DNA: TGTGCCAGCAGCTTGTATGCCGGGGAGCTGTTTTTT
CDR3: CASSLYAGELFF

V: TRBV29-1
D: -
size: many
J: TRBJ1-1
DNA: TGCAGCGTTGGCAGTAGGGAGACTGAAGCTTTCTTT
CDR3: CSVGSRETEAFF

V: TRBV6-2/TRBV6-3
D: TRBD1
size: few
J: TRBJ2-1
DNA: TGTGCCAGCAGAGTGACAGGGATCGGTGAGCAGTTCTTC
CDR3: CASRVTGIGEQFF